This T cell receptor (beta chain) emerged from a study of CD8 T cells in Susac syndrome. A quantity of 0.5 to 1 ug RNA underwent reverse transcription using random hexamers. The method of amplification for TCR beta CDR3 was immunoSEQ multiplex PCR, covering 54 Vbeta and 13 Jbeta. One entry per CDR3 protein results from TCRdb running MiXCR on the immunoSEQ multiplex PCR reads. The table shows about 140,000 distinct CDR3 sequences, with roughly 94% occurring only once. CDR1 and CDR2 from the germline V gene are DFQATT and SNEGSKA (reference sequence). V gave up 4 bases and J gave up 5 bases, with 5 bases separating them. The CDR3 length is 10 residues.

This chain links TRBV20-1 with TRBJ1-2; no clear D. The receptor was derived from a human donor in good health. The sequenced sample was CD8+ T cells from PBMCs. This CDR3 reads CSAKWYGYTF. The CDR3 DNA reads TGCAGTGCTAAATGGTATGGCTACACCTTC.